A selection of T cell receptor beta chains follows, all from one sample in a study of T cell responses to AZD1222 COVID-19 vaccine. The data were produced by immunoSEQ multiplex PCR, yet TCRdb's version contains in-frame clones alone and is incomplete. Of over 150,000 clones in the sample, 85% to 90% were seen once. Sequenced material: peripheral blood, taken 28 days after the second AZD1222 dose. Source of these receptors: an adult who received the AZD1222 COVID-19 vaccine. Both conserved end residues are part of each CDR3. D genes are given only for firm matches. Rows may omit the clone size; those that give it use once, few, many or a size class.

clone_size j_call v_call d_call cdr3_aa cdr3_nt
. TRBJ1-2 TRBV5-3 . CARSFLINYGYTF TGTGCCAGAAGCTTTCTAATTAACTATGGCTACACCTTC
. TRBJ2-1 TRBV3-1/TRBV3-2 TRBD1 CASWRGQGSYNEQFF TGTGCCAGCTGGCGGGGACAGGGATCCTACAATGAGCAGTTCTTC
. TRBJ2-1 TRBV5-1 . CASSLGGPSPDYNEQFF TGCGCCAGCAGCTTGGGGGGGCCCAGTCCGGATTACAATGAGCAGTTCTTC
. TRBJ1-3 TRBV9 . CASSTSPKGRENTIYF TGTGCCAGCAGCACGAGCCCCAAGGGGCGAGAAAACACCATATATTTT
. TRBJ2-5 TRBV5-1 TRBD1 CASSSAGGQSETQYF TGCGCCAGCAGCTCGGCAGGGGGCCAGTCGGAGACCCAGTACTTC
. TRBJ1-1 TRBV30 . CAWRIGGDDTEAFF TGTGCCTGGAGAATCGGGGGCGACGACACTGAAGCTTTCTTT
. TRBJ2-4 TRBV5-4 . CASSRTGTEGNIQYF TGTGCCAGCAGCCGGACTGGGACGGAAGGAAACATTCAGTACTTC
. TRBJ1-1 TRBV19 . CASSGGYMNTEAFF TGTGCCAGTAGTGGCGGTTACATGAACACTGAAGCTTTCTTT
. TRBJ1-1 TRBV9 TRBD1 CASSVGAGTANTEAFF TGTGCCAGCAGCGTAGGGGCCGGGACAGCAAACACTGAAGCTTTCTTT
. TRBJ2-1 TRBV19 TRBD1 CASNRRDRQGNEQFF TGTGCCAGTAACCGGAGAGATCGACAGGGCAATGAGCAGTTCTTC
. TRBJ1-4 TRBV19 . CASSIRRNDEKLFF TGTGCCAGTAGTATTCGCAGAAATGATGAAAAACTGTTTTTT
. TRBJ2-1 TRBV5-1 . CASSLVSSYNEQFF TGCGCCAGCAGCTTGGTATCGTCCTACAATGAGCAGTTCTTC
. TRBJ2-7 TRBV27 . CTMGSNRDLYEQYF TGTACCATGGGGAGCAACAGGGATCTATACGAGCAGTACTTC
. TRBJ1-6 TRBV6-6 . CASTQGQNNSPLHF TGTGCCAGCACCCAAGGGCAGAACAATTCACCCCTCCACTTT
once TRBJ1-6 TRBV4-1 . CASSQSDISPGWSPLHF TGCGCCAGCAGCCAAAGCGACATTTCGCCCGGCTGGTCACCCCTCCACTTT
. TRBJ1-1 TRBV18 . CASSQMNTEAFF TGTGCCAGCTCACAAATGAACACTGAAGCTTTCTTT
. TRBJ1-1 TRBV5-1 . CASSFNTNTEAFF TGCGCCAGCAGCTTCAACACGAACACTGAAGCTTTCTTT
. TRBJ2-3 TRBV14 . CASSQRTVTDTQYF TGTGCCAGCAGCCAACGGACTGTCACAGATACGCAGTATTTT
. TRBJ2-3 TRBV18 . CASSPERADTQYF TGTGCCAGCTCACCAGAGCGTGCAGATACGCAGTATTTT
. TRBJ1-6 TRBV18 TRBD1 CASSPSTGTGNSPLHF TGTGCCAGCTCACCGTCTACCGGGACAGGGAATTCACCCCTCCACTTT
once TRBJ2-2 TRBV19 . CASSIPGSLVAGELFF TGTGCCAGTAGTATACCAGGTAGCCTGGTCGCCGGGGAGCTGTTTTTT
. TRBJ1-6 TRBV6-6 . CATFIPPDSPLHF TGTGCCACCTTCATCCCTCCTGATTCACCCCTCCACTTT
. TRBJ2-7 TRBV7-9 TRBD1 CASSLAGGQGYAYEQYF TGTGCCAGCAGCTTAGCGGGGGGACAGGGATATGCCTACGAGCAGTACTTC
. TRBJ2-2 TRBV19 . CASSWGTGELFF TGTGCCAGTAGTTGGGGGACCGGGGAGCTGTTTTTT
once TRBJ1-6 TRBV7-2 . CASSANVAYNSPLHF TGTGCCAGCAGCGCAAACGTGGCCTATAATTCACCCCTCCACTTT
. TRBJ1-2 TRBV6-5 TRBD1 CASSYDREGFYGYTF TGTGCCAGCAGCTATGACAGGGAGGGATTCTATGGCTACACCTTC
. TRBJ1-2 TRBV12-5 . CASGRLGGYGYTF TGTGCTAGTGGACGACTGGGAGGATATGGCTACACCTTC
few TRBJ2-7 TRBV12-5 TRBD1 CASAEGGPGNEQYF TGTGCTAGTGCCGAAGGGGGCCCCGGGAACGAGCAGTACTTC
. TRBJ1-2 TRBV10-1 TRBD1 CASYGTGRGGYTF TGCGCCAGCTACGGGACAGGGAGGGGTGGCTACACCTTC
. TRBJ2-2 TRBV11-2 TRBD1 CASSLVGGTGNGELFF TGTGCCAGCAGCTTAGTAGGCGGGACAGGGAACGGGGAGCTGTTTTTT
. TRBJ1-4 TRBV6-1 TRBD1 CASSDGRGRGKLFF TGTGCCAGCAGTGACGGCAGGGGGCGCGGGAAACTGTTTTTT
. TRBJ1-1 TRBV19 . CASSIIDGPMNTEAFF TGTGCCAGTAGTATTATCGATGGACCCATGAACACTGAAGCTTTCTTT
. TRBJ2-7 TRBV9 . CASSVGKGINEQYF TGTGCCAGCAGCGTAGGGAAGGGTATCAACGAGCAGTACTTC
few TRBJ1-4 TRBV28 . CASSPRGSTTNEKLFF TGTGCCAGCAGTCCCAGGGGTTCCACAACTAATGAAAAACTGTTTTTT
. TRBJ1-6 TRBV6-5 TRBD1 CASRSGQRVVLPLHF TGTGCCAGCAGGTCGGGACAGCGCGTAGTCTTACCCCTCCACTTT
. TRBJ2-7 TRBV6-5 TRBD2 CASSGTSRISYEQYF TGTGCCAGCAGCGGGACTAGCAGGATTTCCTACGAGCAGTACTTC
once TRBJ2-2 TRBV7-3 . CASSLSPVTGELFF TGTGCCAGCAGCTTAAGCCCAGTAACCGGGGAGCTGTTTTTT
. TRBJ1-6 TRBV5-1 . CASSSRGLESSPLHF TGCGCCAGCAGTTCCAGGGGATTGGAAAGTTCACCCCTCCACTTT
. TRBJ2-1 TRBV9 TRBD1 CANSVVLGTGLSYNEQFF TGTGCCAACAGCGTAGTTCTAGGGACAGGCCTTTCCTACAATGAGCAGTTCTTC
. TRBJ2-7 TRBV5-1 TRBD1 CASRSRTGPSYEQYF TGCGCCAGCAGATCCCGGACAGGGCCCTCCTACGAGCAGTACTTC
. TRBJ1-4 TRBV7-6 . CASSPEPGEEKLFF TGTGCCAGCAGCCCCGAACCGGGAGAGGAAAAACTGTTTTTT
. TRBJ2-7 TRBV5-1 . CASSGVNYEQYF TGCGCCAGCAGTGGGGTTAACTACGAGCAGTACTTC
. TRBJ2-7 TRBV6-2/TRBV6-3 . CASSYADRIEEQYF TGTGCCAGCAGTTACGCGGACAGAATTGAGGAGCAGTACTTC
. TRBJ2-2 TRBV7-9 . CASISGQGTTGELFF TGTGCCAGCATCTCGGGGCAGGGGACCACCGGGGAGCTGTTTTTT
. TRBJ2-3 TRBV7-2 TRBD2 CASSPKGSLAGGRDTQYF TGTGCCAGCAGCCCCAAAGGCTCTCTAGCGGGGGGTAGGGATACGCAGTATTTT
. TRBJ1-3 TRBV3-1/TRBV3-2 . CASSPQISFSGNTIYF TGTGCCAGCAGCCCCCAAATCTCCTTCTCTGGAAACACCATATATTTT
. TRBJ2-2 TRBV5-4 TRBD2 CASSWGLAPGELFF TGTGCCAGCAGCTGGGGACTAGCGCCCGGGGAGCTGTTTTTT
. TRBJ2-3 TRBV6-2/TRBV6-3 TRBD1 CASSLGQVTDTQYF TGTGCCAGCAGCCTCGGACAGGTCACAGATACGCAGTATTTT
. TRBJ2-5 TRBV3-1/TRBV3-2 . CASSQDPPAAKRIQYF TGTGCCAGCAGCCAAGATCCCCCAGCGGCCAAGAGAATCCAGTACTTC
. TRBJ1-5 TRBV19 . CASSISWNQPQHF TGTGCCAGTAGTATATCGTGGAATCAGCCCCAGCATTTT
. TRBJ1-2 TRBV6-5 . CASRREMTGYTF TGTGCCAGCAGGAGGGAGATGACTGGCTACACCTTC
. TRBJ1-2 TRBV19 . CASSINRDYGYTF TGTGCCAGTAGTATAAACAGGGATTATGGCTACACCTTC
. TRBJ2-1 TRBV12-5 . CASGPIGDEQFF TGTGCTAGTGGCCCGATCGGGGATGAGCAGTTCTTC
. TRBJ1-1 TRBV19 TRBD1 CASSQRQGRTEAFF TGTGCCAGTAGCCAAAGACAGGGACGGACTGAAGCTTTCTTT